This T cell receptor (beta chain) was observed in a study of blood T cell repertoires in COVID-19. Whole-study context: PBMCs, B-cell-depleted T cells, or T cells provided the cDNA or gDNA that made up the material.

This CDR3 spans 14 amino acids. V lost 0 bases, J lost 5 bases, and 10 bases lay in between. Germline values: CDR1 LGHNA, CDR2 YNFKEQ. Method: immunoSEQ multiplex PCR; TCRdb's copy keeps in-frame clones and lacks some. The table shows over 150,000 clones, with roughly 84% occurring only once. This clone came up a few times. The chain joins TRBV4-2 to TRBJ1-1, with D possibly being TRBD1 (5 bases). The sequenced material came from peripheral blood. The receptor comes from a woman aged 40-49 years with COVID-19, enrolled during active disease. Written as DNA, the CDR3 is TGTGCCAGCAGCCAAGATAGGGGTGGGACTGAAGCTTTCTTT. This sequence encodes CASSQDRGGTEAFF.